The 29 T cell receptor beta chains below come from one sample, sequenced in a study of T-cell reconstitution after alpha-beta-depleted transplantation in children. For TCRbeta, the library was prepared with unique molecular identifiers. From the PCR reads, TCRdb called clonotypes with MiXCR, one entry per CDR3 protein. The repertoire holds hundreds of thousands of distinct CDR3 sequences, with roughly 9% as singletons. The sample was PBMCs from the stem cell graft donor, taken from the stem cell graft. Receptors originate from a human donor who donated a stem cell graft to a child with acute lymphoblastic leukemia.

This clonotype has only a few counts. This rearrangement joins TRBV7-7 to TRBJ2-5; 11 bases are shared with TRBD1. The CDR3 contains 15 residues. From germline, CDR1 is SSHAT and CDR2 FNYEAQ (reference sequence). After removal of 6 bases from V and 2 bases from J, the junction contained 5 bases not matched to a gene. The CDR3 nucleotides read TGTGCCAGCAGTTCCGGACAGGGGGCTCAAGAGACCCAGTACTTC. This encodes CASSSGQGAQETQYF.

This clonotype was picked up many times. The rearrangement links TRBV18 to TRBJ1-1; 7 bases map to TRBD1. CDR1 KGHSH and CDR2 LQKENI come from the germline V gene. V trimming: 5 bases; J trimming: 1 base; junction bases outside the gene matches: 7. This CDR3 has 15 residues. CDR3 residues: CASSASTGQNTEAFF. Here the CDR3 DNA reads TGTGCCAGCTCAGCGTCGACAGGGCAGAACACTGAAGCTTTCTTT.

About this clonotype: A read error is possible here, since a much larger clone lies one base away. The chain uses TRBV6-5 and TRBJ2-1, with a possible D match to TRBD1 (6 bases). The CDR3 contains 16 residues. CDR1 and CDR2 (germline): MNHEY, SVGAGI. CDR3 region: CDSSSIQGFLKNEQFF. The CDR3 DNA is TGTGACAGCAGTTCAATCCAGGGGTTTCTGAAGAATGAGCAGTTCTTC.

This clonotype has just a few counts. This chain joins TRBV7-2 and TRBJ2-1; D remains unclear. Between the trimmed V and J ends, which lost 8 bases and 1 base, there was a span of 9 bases. The germline gives CDR1 SGHTA, CDR2 FQGNSA. The CDR3 is 13 residues long. CDR3 sequence: CASQVGSYNEQFF. The DNA of the CDR3 is TGTGCCAGCCAAGTGGGGTCCTACAATGAGCAGTTCTTC.

The rearrangement joins TRBV29-1 to TRBJ2-2; 11 bases are shared with TRBD1. Germline V lookup: CDR1 SQVTM, CDR2 ANQGSEA. This CDR3 comprises 16 residues. The junction had 8 bases not matched to a gene; V was cut back by 4 bases and J by 4 bases. This CDR3 reads CSVGHRGTGGTGELFF. As DNA, the CDR3 is TGCAGCGTTGGACATCGGGGGACAGGGGGCACCGGGGAGCTGTTTTTT.

The rearrangement uses TRBV20-1 and TRBJ2-3, with 8 bases lining up with TRBD2. The CDR3 is 14 residues long. Trimming cost V 4 bases and J 6 bases; bases outside gene matches: 9. Germline V gene lookup returns CDR1 DFQATT and CDR2 SNEGSKA (reference sequence). The chain's CDR3 is CSAKAGAPRDTQYF. The DNA of the CDR3 is TGCAGTGCTAAAGCGGGGGCTCCGCGGGATACGCAGTATTTT.

This clonotype was counted at least ten times. V is TRBV6-2 or TRBV6-3 and J is TRBJ1-1; D not certain. Germline CDR1 MNHEY, CDR2 SVGEGT. V lost 4 bases, J lost 1 base, and 13 bases lay in between. CDR3 length: 15 amino acids. The CDR3 nucleotides are TGTGCCAGCAGTTCCATTCAGACTGGGAACACTGAAGCTTTCTTT. Protein product: CASSSIQTGNTEAFF.

This clonotype showed up just a few times. J is TRBJ2-1 and V is TRBV20-1, with TRBD1 as a possible D gene (5 bases). Trimming took 3 bases from V and 10 from J, leaving 19 bases between them. Germline assignment: CDR1 DFQATT and CDR2 SNEGSKA (reference sequence). The CDR3 contains 14 residues. The CDR3 DNA reads TGCAGTGCTAGTAAATCTCAGGGATCAGAAGAGCAGTTCTTC. Encoded protein: CSASKSQGSEEQFF.

This clonotype appeared many times. The genes are TRBV4-1 and TRBJ2-7, with unresolved D. This CDR3 contains 15 residues. Per the germline V gene, CDR1 is MGHRA and CDR2 is YSYEKL. Trimming took off 0 bases at V and 2 bases at J, with 11 bases between the two ends. The CDR3 DNA sequence: TGCGCCAGCAGCCAAGATTCTGGCCGTACCTACGAGCAGTACTTC. It codes for CASSQDSGRTYEQYF.

This clonotype came up a few times. The chain has TRBV7-6 and TRBJ2-1; possible D gene TRBD1, 6 bases. This CDR3 region has 17 residues. Germline V gives CDR1 SGHVS, CDR2 FNYEAQ. The V gene lost 3 bases and the J gene lost 1 base, with 16 bases spanning the gap. The CDR3 region has the DNA TGTGCCAGCAGCTTGATCCAGGGGTCAGGTTCCTACAATGAGCAGTTCTTC. Its protein is CASSLIQGSGSYNEQFF.

This clonotype has a count of ten or more. The rearrangement uses TRBV11-2 and TRBJ2-1; TRBD2 matches at 14 bases. Germline V lookup: CDR1 SGHAT, CDR2 FQNNGV. CDR3 size: 19 residues. After removal of 4 bases from V and 5 bases from J, the junction contained 13 bases not matched to a gene. The DNA of the CDR3 is TGTGCCAGCAGCTCCCGGACTAGCGGGGGGATCGGAGCACACAATGAGCAGTTCTTC. Amino acid sequence: CASSSRTSGGIGAHNEQFF.

The rearrangement joins TRBV20-1 to TRBJ2-3; D might be TRBD1 (6 bases). The CDR3 sequence is 15 residues long. Deletions cut 4 bases from V and 8 bases from J, with 22 bases between. In germline, CDR1 is DFQATT, CDR2 SNEGSKA (reference sequence). In DNA, the CDR3 is TGCAGTGCTAAGGCCTCAGGGGCCTCCTTTGGTACGCAGTATTTT. Its protein product is CSAKASGASFGTQYF.

The chain links TRBV19 to TRBJ2-1, with 10 bases matching TRBD2. The germline gives CDR1 LNHDA, CDR2 SQIVND (reference sequence). CDR3 length equals 15 residues. V lost 4 bases to trimming and J lost 10 bases; unmatched junction nucleotides: 10. The chain's CDR3 is CASSTQIAGGAEQFF. CDR3 DNA sequence: TGTGCCAGTAGTACACAAATAGCGGGGGGTGCGGAGCAGTTCTTC.

With respect to this clonotype: Given the absence of the conserved phenylalanine or tryptophan at the CDR3 end, a read error is likely. The CDR3 bases are TGTGCCAGCAGCTCCGTTGGGGGCTACACCATC. Amino acid sequence: CASSSVGGYTI. V gene TRBV7-9 combines with J gene TRBJ1-2, with unresolved D. Per germline, CDR1 SEHNR and CDR2 FQNEAQ (reference sequence). V was shortened by 4 bases and J by 8 bases, with 8 bases between the two germline ends. The CDR3 has 11 residues.

The chain couples TRBV20-1 to TRBJ2-7; 9 bases match TRBD2. The trim removed 0 bases at V and 3 bases at J, leaving 12 bases unmatched. CDR1 DFQATT and CDR2 SNEGSKA come from the germline V gene (reference sequence). The length of the CDR3 is 17 residues. CDR3: CSARDRASGEPGYEQYF. The CDR3 region has the DNA TGCAGTGCTAGAGATCGGGCTAGCGGGGAACCAGGCTACGAGCAGTACTTC.

In this sample, this clonotype turned up many times. The CDR3 here is CASEPGTGRGPDTQYF. The CDR3 bases are TGTGCCAGCGAGCCCGGAACAGGGAGGGGCCCAGATACGCAGTATTTT. V and J are TRBV7-8 and TRBJ2-3, with D possibly TRBD2 on 7 matching bases. With 8 bases removed from V and 4 bases from J, the gap between germline ends came to 22 bases. The CDR3 runs 16 residues. Germline V gene data show CDR1 as SGHVS and CDR2 as FQNEAQ.

The J gene is TRBJ1-5, the V gene TRBV6-2 or TRBV6-3, with TRBD1 identical over 7 bases. CDR1 is MNHEY and CDR2 is SVGEGT in the germline V gene. The trim removed 6 bases at V and 3 bases at J, leaving 5 bases unmatched. The CDR3 sequence is 14 residues long. The DNA of the CDR3 is TGTGCCAGCAGACCGACAGGGACCAATCAGCCCCAGCATTTT. This sequence encodes CASRPTGTNQPQHF.

There are many counts of this clonotype. V and J are TRBV7-2 and TRBJ2-1, with a tentative D call TRBD1 (6 bases). The CDR3 extends over 15 amino acids. CDR1 and CDR2 from the germline V gene are SGHTA and FQGNSA. The germline V and J ends were trimmed by 5 bases and 4 bases, with 15 bases remaining between them. CDR3 bases: TGTGCCAGCAGCGTACTGGGGGCATCATACAATGAGCAGTTCTTC. It codes for CASSVLGASYNEQFF.

The DNA of the CDR3 is TGTGCCAGCAGCCAAGGAGCAGGGGGGTCACCCCTCCACTTT. Its translation: CASSQGAGGSPLHF. V gene TRBV3-1 combines with J gene TRBJ1-6; 7 nucleotides match TRBD1. Germline V gene data show CDR1 as LGHDT and CDR2 as YNNKEL (reference sequence). The CDR3 loop spans 14 amino acids. After removal of 1 base from V and 10 bases from J, the junction contained 4 bases not matched to a gene.

This chain joins TRBV3-1 and TRBJ2-7; tentatively, D is TRBD2 (7 bases). There are 15 residues in the CDR3. V dropped 0 bases and J dropped 4 bases, with 13 bases sitting between them. Per the germline V gene, CDR1 is LGHDT and CDR2 is YNNKEL (reference sequence). The CDR3 sequence: CASSQDPGGAYEQYF. CDR3 in DNA: TGTGCCAGCAGCCAAGATCCGGGGGGCGCGTACGAGCAGTACTTC.

This clonotype was counted between two and nine times. The chain is built from TRBV7-2 and TRBJ2-2, with TRBD2 identical over 10 bases. The CDR3 is made up of 16 amino acids. J gave up 6 bases and V 2 bases, and 6 bases lay outside the gene matches. Germline V gene data show CDR1 as SGHTA and CDR2 as FQGNSA. The CDR3 DNA sequence: TGTGCCAGCAGCTTAACCCAGCGGGGGGGCCCCGGGGAGCTGTTTTTT. Translation gives CASSLTQRGGPGELFF.

The sample holds many counts of this clonotype. The chain uses TRBV29-1 and TRBJ2-7, with a possible D match to TRBD1 (5 bases). The CDR3 length is 13 residues. The V end was cut by 7 bases, the J end by 2 bases, with 15 bases between. CDR1 is SQVTM and CDR2 is ANQGSEA in the germline V gene. The DNA for the CDR3 is TGCAGCGCGTGGAAGGGGTTAGCCTACGAGCAGTACTTC. It is translated as CSAWKGLAYEQYF.

The chain joins TRBV11-2 to TRBJ2-7; D is unresolved. CDR1 and CDR2 from the germline V gene are SGHAT and FQNNGV. The V end was cut by 5 bases, the J end by 0 bases, with 17 bases between. This CDR3 has 16 residues. The CDR3 nucleotides read TGTGCCAGCAGCCCGGTTAGAAGGGCGTCCTCCTACGAGCAGTACTTC. As protein: CASSPVRRASSYEQYF.

This clonotype came up a few times. The V and J genes are TRBV27 and TRBJ2-1, with TRBD2 identical over 10 bases. The germline CDR1 and CDR2 sequences are MNHEY and SMNVEV (reference sequence). The CDR3 is 17 residues long. Germline trimming cut 2 bases from V and 4 bases from J; bases unmatched to any gene: 8. The CDR3 DNA reads as TGTGCCAGCAGTTTAGTTATCCTAGCGGGGGAGTACAATGAGCAGTTCTTC. Its protein product is CASSLVILAGEYNEQFF.

This clonotype was observed a few times. This sequence joins TRBV5-1 and TRBJ1-2, with D unclear. The V gene's germline CDR1 is SGHRS and CDR2 YFSETQ. This CDR3 is 15 amino acids long. The ends were cut back, 4 bases at V and 4 bases at J, with 17 bases in the middle. The CDR3 DNA follows: TGCGCCAGCAGCCCCGAAGGCACTCTGCCCTATGGCTACACCTTC. Amino acid sequence: CASSPEGTLPYGYTF.

The V and J genes are TRBV6-2 or TRBV6-3 and TRBJ2-5; D not resolved. V was clipped by 4 bases and J by 5 bases, with 11 bases between them. The CDR3 runs 13 residues. Germline assignment: CDR1 MNHEY and CDR2 SVGEGT. CDR3 sequence reads: CASSSHSHETQYF. The CDR3 DNA follows: TGTGCCAGCAGTTCCCACTCTCATGAGACCCAGTACTTC.

As for this clonotype: This may stem from a read error, because a much larger clone lies one nucleotide away. The V and J genes are TRBV12-3 or TRBV12-4 and TRBJ2-1; the D is unclear. CDR3 length: 13 amino acids. The CDR3 here is CASSPIGYNEEFF. DNA for the CDR3: TGTGCCAGCAGCCCGATCGGGTACAATGAGGAGTTCTTC.

In its sample, this clonotype was seen many times. This CDR3 is CSAFDSYNEQFF. The CDR3 DNA sequence: TGCAGTGCCTTCGATTCATACAATGAGCAGTTCTTC. The rearrangement links TRBV20-1 to TRBJ2-1; D is undetermined. The V gene's germline CDR1 is DFQATT and CDR2 SNEGSKA (reference sequence). The CDR3 is 12 amino acids. Trimming pared 6 bases from V and 4 bases from J, leaving 10 bases between.

This clonotype has ten or more counts. The V and J genes are TRBV12-3 or TRBV12-4 and TRBJ1-1, with D maybe TRBD1 (5 bases). V was trimmed by 5 bases and J by 1 base, leaving 8 bases between them. This CDR3 spans 13 amino acids. DNA of the CDR3: TGTGCCAGCAGTCAACAGGAGAACACTGAAGCTTTCTTT. Encoded protein: CASSQQENTEAFF.